Each of the 19 T cell receptor beta chains below was sequenced from the same sample in a study of CXCR3-negative and CXCR3-positive naive CD8 T cells. TRB cDNA libraries were made by UMI-labeled 5' RACE. Reanalyzing the 5' RACE reads, TCRdb keeps one entry per CDR3 protein, without DNA. The repertoire table contains 80,000 to 100,000 distinct CDR3 sequences. The antigens of these receptors remain unknown. Overall study findings and caveats: Naive CXCR3-positive cells had TRB CDR3s more hydrophobic than those of CXCR3-negative naive cells.

Input material: naive CXCR3+ CD8+ T cells from blood. Indicated subset: CD45RO-CCR7+CD27+CD95- naive CD8+ T cells expressing CXCR3 (TNR3+). The receptors were sampled from a human donor in good health. Some clones in this sample may be carry-over from other donors' samples.

The rearrangement links TRBV7-9 to TRBJ2-2; TCRdb names TRBD1, which stays unverified in the absence of DNA. Per germline, CDR1 SEHNR and CDR2 FQNEAQ (reference sequence). This CDR3 spans 14 amino acids. The CDR3: CASSFRDHTGELFF.

This chain joins TRBV20-1 and TRBJ2-5; the TCRdb call, TRBD2, lacks DNA for checking. The germline CDR1 and CDR2 sequences are DFQATT and SNEGSKA (reference sequence). This CDR3 has 15 residues. The CDR3 loop is CSASTGTPGRETQYF.

The CDR3: CASSLTGANTEAFF. V gene TRBV6-2 or TRBV6-3 combines with J gene TRBJ1-1; TCRdb's assignment of TRBD1 cannot be checked, as there is no DNA. This CDR3 has 14 residues. From germline, CDR1 is MNHEY and CDR2 SVGEGT.

CDR3: CASSPEGTDGEKLFF. The chain combines TRBV23-1 with TRBJ1-4; TCRdb returns TRBD1, unconfirmable since there is no DNA. TRBV23-1 is sorted into the ORF group, with uncertain function. The CDR3 runs to 15 residues.

The chain has TRBV5-1 and TRBJ2-1. Germline-derived CDR1 and CDR2 are SGHRS and YFSETQ. This CDR3 is 13 amino acids long. The CDR3 here is CASSLVGYNEQFF. Complete variable domain (other parts from reference TRBV5-1 and TRBJ2-1): KAGVTQTPRYLIKTRGQQVTLSCSPISGHRSVSWYQQTPGQGLQFLFEYFSETQRNKGNFPGRFSGRQFSNSRSEMNVSTLELGDSALYLCASSLVGYNEQFFGPGTRLTVL.

The CDR3 loop reads CSVVGEFYGYTF. The J gene is TRBJ1-2, the V gene TRBV29-1; TCRdb proposes TRBD1, but this gene call is untestable without DNA. The CDR3 is 12 residues long. The germline V gene has CDR1 SQVTM and CDR2 ANQGSEA.

The rearrangement uses TRBV29-1 and TRBJ2-1. The CDR3 contains 11 residues. CDR1 and CDR2 from the germline V gene are SQVTM and ANQGSEA. The CDR3 is CSVEGGKAQFF.

The V call is TRBV7-3, the J call TRBJ2-1. The CDR3 runs to 12 residues. Germline values: CDR1 SGHTA, CDR2 FQGTGA. The CDR3 here is CASSLQPNEQFF. Drawing the rest from reference TRBV7-3 and TRBJ2-1, the complete variable domain is GAGVSQTPSNKVTEKGKYVELRCDPISGHTALYWYRQSLGQGPEFLIYFQGTGAADDSGLPNDRFFAVRPEGSVSTLKIQRTERGDSAVYLCASSLQPNEQFFGPGTRLTVL.

The chain recombines TRBV19 with TRBJ2-1; TCRdb reports TRBD1, a call that lacks DNA to check it against. The CDR3 length is 14 residues. Germline V gene data show CDR1 as LNHDA and CDR2 as SQIVND (reference sequence). CDR3 sequence reads: CASSIPPSYNEQFF.

The CDR3 is CASSGSNYGYTF. The chain uses TRBV7-9 and TRBJ1-2. The CDR3 is made up of 12 amino acids. The germline V gene has CDR1 SEHNR and CDR2 FQNEAQ (reference sequence).

The V and J genes are TRBV12-3 or TRBV12-4 and TRBJ1-3. The CDR3 is 15 residues long. Here the CDR3 reads CASSLEQISGNTIYF.

The rearrangement links TRBV18 to TRBJ2-7; the D call of TRBD2 rests on TCRdb alone, since no DNA is present to check it. Germline-derived CDR1 and CDR2 are KGHSH and LQKENI. The CDR3 extends over 16 amino acids. This chain's CDR3 is CASSPTQGTSYYEQYF.

The V gene is TRBV20-1, the J gene TRBJ2-7; the TCRdb call, TRBD2, lacks DNA for checking. The germline V gene has CDR1 DFQATT and CDR2 SNEGSKA (reference sequence). The CDR3 totals 12 residues. Here the CDR3 reads CSAPADGYEQYF.

This chain uses TRBV20-1 with TRBJ2-7; no DNA is available, so the TRBD1 call from TCRdb remains unchecked. The CDR3 is 13 amino acids. Germline CDR1 DFQATT, CDR2 SNEGSKA (reference sequence). The CDR3 protein is CSAPRGGGYEQYF.

The V call is TRBV14, the J call TRBJ2-1; TCRdb's D call, TRBD2, is unchecked because there is no DNA. Per the germline V gene, CDR1 is SGHDN and CDR2 is FVKESK. The CDR3 loop spans 15 amino acids. CDR3 sequence: CASSRDGRRESEQFF.

The V call is TRBV28, the J call TRBJ1-1; TCRdb's D call, TRBD1, is unchecked because there is no DNA. The germline V gene has CDR1 MDHEN and CDR2 SYDVKM. This CDR3 region has 13 residues. The CDR3 protein is CASNISPGAEAFF.

The genes are TRBV20-1 and TRBJ2-1; the D gene TCRdb calls, TRBD2, cannot be checked with no DNA. Germline V lookup: CDR1 DFQATT, CDR2 SNEGSKA (reference sequence). There are 14 residues in the CDR3. The CDR3 spells CSAVSGRDYNEQFF.

CDR3: CASSPFPGQDNEKLFF. This chain joins TRBV5-1 and TRBJ1-4; TCRdb names TRBD1, which stays unverified in the absence of DNA. CDR1 and CDR2 from the germline V gene are SGHRS and YFSETQ. The CDR3 is 16 residues long.

The rearrangement links TRBV20-1 to TRBJ2-3. The CDR3 loop spans 12 amino acids. CDR1 is DFQATT, CDR2 SNEGSKA, per germline (reference sequence). The CDR3 sequence: CSARAETDTQYF.